This T cell receptor (beta chain) was sequenced during a study of radiation and T cells in renal cell carcinoma. Study details: Nephrectomy followed 15 Gy stereotactic body radiation by 4 weeks.

The method was immunoSEQ multiplex PCR; TCRdb's version includes in-frame clones alone and lacks a portion of them. The sample lists 110,000 to 150,000 clones, around nine tenths occurring once. This clone was picked up one time. Its antigen remains unknown. As for time point: baseline pretreatment blood. Specified treatment: 15 Gy SBRT to primary tumor, nephrectomy 4 weeks later. The patient's renal cell carcinoma had clear cell pathology. The germline V gene encodes CDR1 MNHEY and CDR2 SVGAGI. This CDR3 region has 14 residues. The V end lost 5 bases, the J end lost 0 bases, and 11 bases lay between the germline ends. Overall study results and limits: Pretreatment tumor biopsies were lacking, so baseline clonotypes are unknown. In blood, top tumor clones expanded by 2 weeks, shrinking by 4.

The rearrangement joins TRBV6-5 to TRBJ2-7, with D possibly TRBD1 on 5 matching bases. The receptor comes from a woman in her fifties or sixties with renal cell carcinoma. Sequencing used blood, obtained from a patient whose treatment included radiotherapy and nephrectomy. CDR3 in amino acids: CASSLDRNSYEQYF. The CDR3 nucleotides read TGTGCCAGCAGTCTAGACAGAAACTCCTACGAGCAGTACTTC.